A single T cell receptor beta chain is shown here with its context. The CDR3 sequence is 15 residues long. Trimming cost V 2 bases and J 1 base; bases outside gene matches: 2. Germline values: CDR1 SGHAT, CDR2 FQNNGV. This record belongs to a study of OX40 agonist ivuxolimab in advanced cancers. Only in-frame clones appear in the TCRdb table, and some are missing; sequencing was by immunoSEQ multiplex PCR. The sample has about 41,000 clones; around 89% are singletons. Material: CD4+ or CD8+ T cells sorted from blood, obtained in a trial of the OX40 agonist ivuxolimab. This rearrangement joins TRBV11-2 to TRBJ2-3, with 8 bases lining up with TRBD1. The receptor's source is an adult with an advanced solid tumor such as melanoma, head and neck, liver or kidney cancer. CDR3 DNA: TGTGCCAGCAGCTTACAGGACAGGGGCACAGATACGCAGTATTTT. It yields the protein CASSLQDRGTDTQYF. Full variable domain (outside the CDR3, taken from reference TRBV11-2 and TRBJ2-3): EAGVAQSPRYKIIEKRQSVAFWCNPISGHATLYWYQQILGQGPKLLIQFQNNGVVDDSQLPKDRFSAERLKGVDSTLKIQPAKLEDSAVYLCASSLQDRGTDTQYFGPGTRLTVL.